This section outlines one T cell receptor beta chain sequence together with its context. This clonotype was counted at least ten times. It lacks a known antigen. Qualities for individual bases were not recorded, and no much larger clone is one base off. Amplification of TCR beta CDR3 regions was carried out from RNA transcripts. The TCR CDR3 was subjected to a first round of RT-PCR using the HTBI primer set and the Qiagen OneStep RT-PCR kit. A second multiplex PCR round built the libraries, followed by size selection and purification. The libraries were sequenced on an Illumina HiSeq2000 using paired-end 100 bp reads. The paper's processing steps were these. SOAPnuke was used to process the raw data, throwing out any read that contained adapters or uncalled bases, had a mean Phred below 15, or lacked an exact constant-primer or identifier match. COPE v1.2.5 was used to merge high-quality paired reads, and clonotypes were defined as unique nucleotide sequences. MiTCR v1.1 was used to align clonotypes to the IMGT TRBV, TRBD and TRBJ reference segments. The analysis included only V-J combinations with a frequency above 0.0001, which together covered around 99% of the repertoires. A TCS score was defined as the ratio of F50 (clonal expansion) to E x V (chaos), with BLOSUM62-based TCRdist applied between CDR3 peptides within each V-J. Welch's t-statistics and random forest reduced 500 to 650 V-J features to roughly 13, which were used in a naive Bayes classifier (R e1071). In-frame beta chains were kept once TCRdb had trimmed the public reads at Q25 with fastp and called clones with MiXCR. All rows with the same CDR3 protein become a single entry with the most common DNA and genes. These V and J calls derive from TCRdb rather than the authors' analysis. The table for this sample lists approximately 480,000 distinct CDR3 sequences; more than 20% of them were counted only once. The ten largest clones take up more than 20% of the sample.

Graves' hyperthyroidism was defined as stable when no progression to ophthalmopathy occurred over 18 months of follow-up. Hyperthyroidism patients were newly diagnosed, with disease duration under 2 months, and aged 18 to 65 years. The study excluded patients with uncontrolled infections, other autoimmune diseases, pregnancy or lactation. Diagnoses relied on clinical symptoms, serum thyroxine and TRAb, thyroid ultrasound and orbital computed tomography. PBMCs were separated from 10 ml of fresh peripheral blood using Ficoll-Paque density gradient centrifugation. Total RNA was extracted using Trizol reagent, and RNA quality was assessed on an Agilent 2100 Bioanalyzer. The sample comes from a study of T cells in Graves' hyperthyroidism and ophthalmopathy (dated by TCRdb to the late 2010s). Turning to the overall study: Peripheral blood samples were taken at the time of initial diagnosis, prior to any treatment. A discovery cohort of roughly 100 patients, roughly 43 with Graves' ophthalmopathy and about 60 with stable Graves' hyperthyroidism, was used to find distinguishing TCR V-J signatures. Prospective prediction of ophthalmopathy was tested in an independent validation cohort consisting of 18 hyperthyroidism patients and 17 patients who later progressed to ophthalmopathy. For training and testing, the 100 or so patients in the discovery cohort were randomly divided in a 7:3 ratio. In addition, the study compared T-cell repertoires in thyroid tissue and in blood from a handful of Graves' hyperthyroidism patients. After sampling, hyperthyroidism patients received methimazole starting at 30 mg daily, and ophthalmopathy patients received high-dose intravenous methylprednisolone. The paper reports TCR Vbeta CDR3 sequencing of fewer than 150 peripheral blood samples: under 45 ophthalmopathy, under 80 hyperthyroidism and around 17 progressor patients. Overall results and qualifications from the work: A model built on a 13 V-J signature distinguished ophthalmopathy from stable hyperthyroidism, reaching 85% to 90% sensitivity and about 81% specificity in cross-validation and 80%/75% in testing. Sample size was not statistically predetermined, and investigators were not blinded to group allocation. In validation, progression to ophthalmopathy was predicted by the model with around 70% sensitivity and roughly 72% specificity, a median of roughly six months before onset. Most expanded thyroid clonotypes (frequency above 0.001) were also detected in blood, suggesting blood repertoires may reflect thyroid immune responses.

The TCR originated in a man aged 18 to 29 with Graves' hyperthyroidism. The specimen sequenced was blood.

The CDR3 here reads CASSPTGGADIQYF. The sequence in DNA is TGCGCCAGCAGCCCGACAGGGGGGGCGGACATTCAGTACTTC. The receptor chain draws on TRBV5-1 and TRBJ2-4; the central 9 bases match TRBD1. Trimming leaves V shorter by 4 bases and J shorter by 8 bases, with the junction holding 7 bases beyond the gene matches. Per the germline V gene, SGHRS is the CDR1 and YFSETQ is the CDR2. Reading from cysteine to phenylalanine, the CDR3 counts 14 amino acids. Just the 42-base CDR3 DNA is kept, in frame starting at base 1.